This T cell receptor beta chain was documented in a study of OX40 agonist ivuxolimab in advanced cancers. In the study overall: Participants averaged 60 years of age (range 23 to 79) and were 82.7% male. Study-wide results and caveats: Dosing at 0.1 to 3.0 mg/kg was accompanied by clonal expansion of CD4+ and CD8+ blood T cells by week 6.

Anyone with autoimmune disease history or systemic immunosuppression was excluded. Comment on this clone: The antigen is undetermined.

The data were produced by immunoSEQ multiplex PCR, yet TCRdb's version contains in-frame clones alone and is incomplete. The table includes over 90,000 clones, about nine tenths detected once. This CDR3 contains 12 residues. V lost 6 bases and J 0 bases, leaving 3 bases between the germline ends. In germline, CDR1 is MGHDK, CDR2 SYGVNS. The chain recombines TRBV25-1 with TRBJ1-3, with D unresolved. The sample was CD4+ or CD8+ T cells sorted from blood, taken in a trial of the OX40 agonist ivuxolimab. This clonotype originated in an adult with an advanced solid tumor such as melanoma, head and neck, liver or kidney cancer. CDR3 loop: CASRASGNTIYF. CDR3 nucleotide sequence: TGTGCCAGCAGAGCCTCTGGAAACACCATATATTTT.